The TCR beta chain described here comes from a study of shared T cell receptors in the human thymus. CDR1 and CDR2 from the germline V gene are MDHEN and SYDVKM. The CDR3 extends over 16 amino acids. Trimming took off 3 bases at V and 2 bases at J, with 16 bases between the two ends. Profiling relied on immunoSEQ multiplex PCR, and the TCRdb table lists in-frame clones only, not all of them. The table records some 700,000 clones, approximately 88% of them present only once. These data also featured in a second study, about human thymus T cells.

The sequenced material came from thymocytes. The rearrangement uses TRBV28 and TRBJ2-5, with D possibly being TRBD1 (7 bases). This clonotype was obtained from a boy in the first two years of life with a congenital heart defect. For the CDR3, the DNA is TGTGCCAGCAGTTTGGAGGGACAGCCGTTTCAAGAGACCCAGTACTTC. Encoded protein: CASSLEGQPFQETQYF.